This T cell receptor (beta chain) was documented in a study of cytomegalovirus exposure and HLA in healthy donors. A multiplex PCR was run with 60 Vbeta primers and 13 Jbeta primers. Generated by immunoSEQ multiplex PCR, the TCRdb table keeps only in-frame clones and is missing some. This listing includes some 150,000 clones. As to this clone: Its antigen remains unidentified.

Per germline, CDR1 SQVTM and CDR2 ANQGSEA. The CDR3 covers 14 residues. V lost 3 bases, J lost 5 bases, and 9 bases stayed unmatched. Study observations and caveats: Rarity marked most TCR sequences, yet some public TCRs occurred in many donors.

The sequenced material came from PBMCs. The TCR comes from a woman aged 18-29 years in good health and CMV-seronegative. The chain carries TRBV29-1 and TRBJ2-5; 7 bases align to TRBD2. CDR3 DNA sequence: TGCAGCGTTGATAAGGCGGGAGTGTGGGAGACCCAGTACTTC. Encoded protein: CSVDKAGVWETQYF. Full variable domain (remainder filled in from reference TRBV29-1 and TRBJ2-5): SAVISQKPSRDICQRGTSLTIQCQVDSQVTMMFWYRQQPGQSLTLIATANQGSEATYESGFVIDKFPISRPNLTFSTLTVSNMSPEDSSIYLCSVDKAGVWETQYFGPGTRLLVL.